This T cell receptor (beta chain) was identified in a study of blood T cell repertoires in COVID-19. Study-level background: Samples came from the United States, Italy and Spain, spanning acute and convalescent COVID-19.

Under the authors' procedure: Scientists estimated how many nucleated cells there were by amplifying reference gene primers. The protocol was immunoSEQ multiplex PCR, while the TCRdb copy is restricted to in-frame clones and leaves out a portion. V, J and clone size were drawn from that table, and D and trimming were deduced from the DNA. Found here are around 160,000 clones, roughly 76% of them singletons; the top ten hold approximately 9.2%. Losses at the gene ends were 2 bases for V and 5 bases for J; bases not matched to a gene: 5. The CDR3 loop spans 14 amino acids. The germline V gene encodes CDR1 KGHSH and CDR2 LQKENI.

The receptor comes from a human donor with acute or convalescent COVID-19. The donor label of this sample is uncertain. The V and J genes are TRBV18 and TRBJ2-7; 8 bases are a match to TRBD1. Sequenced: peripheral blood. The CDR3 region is CASSPSDRVNEQYF. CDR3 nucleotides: TGTGCCAGCTCACCATCGGACAGGGTCAACGAGCAGTACTTC.